The 8 T cell receptor beta chains below were found in one sample sequenced in a study of T cell responses to AZD1222 COVID-19 vaccine. Sequenced by immunoSEQ multiplex PCR; TCRdb stores in-frame clones only, minus some. The table lists 150,000 to 200,000 clones, about 92% of them singletons. The specimen comprised peripheral blood, sampled on day 0 of AZD1222 vaccination. These TCRs come from an adult in good health.

This clone has just one count. This chain's CDR3 is CASSLGRGRAEAFF. CDR3 bases: TGTGCCAGCAGCTTAGGGAGGGGGAGGGCTGAAGCTTTCTTT. V and J are TRBV7-9 and TRBJ1-1; a possible D gene is TRBD1 (6 bases). Germline CDR1 and CDR2: SEHNR and FQNEAQ (reference sequence). This CDR3 is built from 14 residues. Trimming took 1 base from V and 6 from J, leaving 12 bases between them.

This clone showed up just a few times. V gene TRBV15 combines with J gene TRBJ1-1; D ambiguous. The CDR3 has 16 amino acids. Germline lookup yields CDR1 LNHNV and CDR2 YYDKDF (reference sequence). V lost 0 bases, J lost 6 bases, and 17 bases lay in between. The CDR3 reads CATSRDQDPSTAEAFF. As DNA, the CDR3 is TGTGCCACCAGCAGAGATCAGGATCCCTCTACGGCTGAAGCTTTCTTT. Drawing the rest from reference TRBV15 and TRBJ1-1, the complete variable domain is DAMVIQNPRYQVTQFGKPVTLSCSQTLNHNVMYWYQQKSSQAPKLLFHYYDKDFNNEADTPDNFQSRRPNTSFCFLDIRSPGLGDTAMYLCATSRDQDPSTAEAFFGQGTRLTVV.

The chain joins TRBV7-9 to TRBJ2-7, with D unresolved. The CDR3 sequence is 13 residues long. Per germline, CDR1 SEHNR and CDR2 FQNEAQ (reference sequence). Trimming took 2 bases from V and 6 from J, leaving 11 bases between them. The CDR3, as DNA: TGTGCCAGCAGCTTATTTCCGGAAAGCGAGCAGTACGTC. Amino acid sequence: CASSLFPESEQYV.

The chain combines TRBV12-3 or TRBV12-4 with TRBJ2-1; 9 bases match TRBD2. The trim removed 11 bases at V and 6 bases at J, leaving 8 bases unmatched. This CDR3 spans 13 amino acids. The CDR3 sequence is CAAGGLSGNEQFF. The DNA for the CDR3 is TGTGCCGCGGGAGGGCTTTCGGGCAATGAGCAGTTCTTC.

The chain employs TRBV19 and TRBJ1-2, with D possibly being TRBD1 (5 bases). The germline V gene encodes CDR1 LNHDA and CDR2 SQIVND (reference sequence). CDR3 length: 14 amino acids. The V gene lost 3 bases and the J gene lost 3 bases, with 11 bases spanning the gap. The DNA of the CDR3 is TGTGCCAGTAGTATTTTCGTGGGACACTATGGCTACACCTTC. This sequence encodes CASSIFVGHYGYTF. The full variable domain, in which reference TRBV19 and TRBJ1-2 provide the parts outside the CDR3, is DGGITQSPKYLFRKEGQNVTLSCEQNLNHDAMYWYRQDPGQGLRLIYYSQIVNDFQKGDIAEGYSVSREKKESFPLTVTSAQKNPTAFYLCASSIFVGHYGYTFGSGTRLTVV.

The gene calls are TRBV29-1 and TRBJ1-1; a possible D gene is TRBD1 (6 bases). V was shortened by 5 bases and J by 1 base, with 8 bases between the two germline ends. The CDR3 spans 12 residues. Germline V gives CDR1 SQVTM, CDR2 ANQGSEA. CDR3 nucleotides: TGCAGCGTTTCAGGGGCGAACACTGAAGCTTTCTTT. It codes for CSVSGANTEAFF.

The chain couples TRBV29-1 to TRBJ1-1; the match to TRBD1 covers 9 bases. With 5 bases clipped from V and 6 bases from J, the junction kept 10 bases outside the gene matches. Germline V gives CDR1 SQVTM, CDR2 ANQGSEA. The CDR3 spans 14 residues. CDR3 DNA sequence: TGCAGCGTTCCTGGGTGGGGACAGGGCGCTGAAGCTTTCTTT. Its protein is CSVPGWGQGAEAFF.

The chain recombines TRBV6-5 with TRBJ1-1; D is ambiguous. The CDR3 sequence is 14 residues long. CDR1 is MNHEY and CDR2 is SVGAGI in the germline V gene. V was shortened by 0 bases and J by 11 bases, with 16 bases between the two germline ends. The CDR3 DNA follows: TGTGCCAGCAGTTACTCCGGAGCAGGATTGTTTGCTTTCTTT. It is translated as CASSYSGAGLFAFF.